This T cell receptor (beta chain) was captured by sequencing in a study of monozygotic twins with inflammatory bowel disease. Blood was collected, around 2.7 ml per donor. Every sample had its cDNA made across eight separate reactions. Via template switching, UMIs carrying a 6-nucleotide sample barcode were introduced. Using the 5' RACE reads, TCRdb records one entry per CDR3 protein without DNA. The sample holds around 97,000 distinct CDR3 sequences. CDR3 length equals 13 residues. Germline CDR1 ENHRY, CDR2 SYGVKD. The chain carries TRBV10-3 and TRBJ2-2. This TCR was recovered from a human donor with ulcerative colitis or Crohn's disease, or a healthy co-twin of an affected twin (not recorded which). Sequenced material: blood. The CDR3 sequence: CAIRDKDTGELFF.